This T cell receptor beta chain originates from a study of CD8+ T cells in alopecia areata. Findings and limits, study-wide: It was lesional scalp, especially alopecia totalis/universalis, that showed higher clonality than normal scalp.

Regarding this clone: Its antigen is not known.

Germline V gene data show CDR1 as MNHEY and CDR2 as SVGAGI. Trimming removed 2 bases from V and 9 bases from J, with 14 bases in between. This CDR3 is built from 14 residues. TCR sequencing used cDNA made by reverse transcription of extracted RNA. Profiling relied on immunoSEQ multiplex PCR, and the TCRdb table lists in-frame clones only, not all of them. The sample yields 98,000 or so clones, 45% to 60% seen once. The sequence was obtained from a human donor with alopecia areata. Sequenced: NKG2D-low CD8+ T cells sorted from blood. The chain employs TRBV6-5 and TRBJ2-1; D unresolved. DNA of the CDR3: TGTGCCAGCAGTTACAGACTCGCGGAGCTTGAGCAGTTCTTC. Protein: CASSYRLAELEQFF.